Below, 25 T cell receptor beta chains from the same sample are listed, as sequenced in a study of shared clonotypes between healthy human individuals. TCRdb keeps only in-frame clones here, not all; method: immunoSEQ multiplex PCR. The profile covers millions of clones, with approximately 94% appearing a single time and 1.1% taken by the ten largest. Naivety among CD8 cells was defined by CD45RO negativity and positive CCR7 selection, thereby excluding terminally differentiated effector memory CD45RA+ cells. The sequenced sample consisted of naive CD8+ T cells sorted from blood. These TCRs come from a young man in good health.

The V call is TRBV5-1, the J call TRBJ2-5; TRBD2 aligns across 10 bases. The V and J ends lost 3 bases and 2 bases, in that order; junction bases with no gene match: 4. In germline, CDR1 is SGHRS, CDR2 YFSETQ. The CDR3 has 15 amino acids. CDR3 DNA: TGCGCCAGCAGCTCGCTAGCGGGGGCTCAAGAGACCCAGTACTTC. Its protein product is CASSSLAGAQETQYF.

The chain couples TRBV4-1 to TRBJ2-7; D not resolved. The CDR3 extends over 13 amino acids. Germline V gene sequence: CDR1 MGHRA, CDR2 YSYEKL. Deletions cut 0 bases from V and 5 bases from J, with 8 bases between. The CDR3 coding sequence is TGCGCCAGCAGCCAAGAACTATGGGACGAGCAGTACTTC. Residues: CASSQELWDEQYF.

V usage is TRBV15 and J usage is TRBJ1-2, with D maybe TRBD1 (6 bases). Germline V gene data show CDR1 as LNHNV and CDR2 as YYDKDF (reference sequence). This CDR3 is built from 15 residues. Deletions cut 8 bases from V and 4 bases from J, with 20 bases between. The CDR3 DNA follows: TGTGCCACCGCGTCTTCTGCCGGGACAACCTATGGCTACACCTTC. Its protein is CATASSAGTTYGYTF.

The chain joins TRBV6-1 to TRBJ1-2, with a tentative D call TRBD1 (5 bases). V lost 2 bases to trimming and J lost 1 base, with 8 bases between them. Germline V CDR1 and CDR2: MNHNS, SASEGT. The CDR3 sequence is 14 residues long. The CDR3 reads CASSEIGGNYGYTF. The CDR3 nucleotides are TGTGCCAGCAGTGAAATCGGGGGTAACTATGGCTACACCTTC.

This clone was recorded only once. The chain employs TRBV10-2 and TRBJ1-2; no reliable D call. This CDR3 is 14 amino acids long. In germline, CDR1 is WSHSY, CDR2 SAAADI. V lost 0 bases and J 5 bases, leaving 10 bases between the germline ends. This chain's CDR3 is CASSESKGLYGYTF. The CDR3 DNA follows: TGCGCCAGCAGTGAGTCGAAGGGATTGTATGGCTACACCTTC.

This clone was observed once. This chain connects TRBV30 to TRBJ2-1; 9 positions match TRBD2. This CDR3 comprises 15 residues. Germline V gene data show CDR1 as GTSNPN and CDR2 as SVGIG (reference sequence). V gave up 1 base and J gave up 3 bases; unmatched junction bases: 4. CDR3 residues: CAWSGGLAIYNEQFF. For the CDR3, the DNA is TGTGCCTGGAGTGGGGGACTAGCTATCTACAATGAGCAGTTCTTC.

This chain links TRBV10-2 with TRBJ1-1, with a tentative D call TRBD1 (5 bases). The germline V gene encodes CDR1 WSHSY and CDR2 SAAADI. V was cut by 6 bases and J by 3 bases, with 8 bases left in between. This CDR3 is 12 amino acids long. The CDR3 loop is CASRRGDTEAFF. The CDR3 coding sequence is TGCGCCAGCAGGCGAGGGGACACTGAAGCTTTCTTT.

Turning to this clone: A junction boundary mismatches the germline segment, possibly from a read error. The chain has TRBV5-8 and TRBJ1-5; D gene ambiguous. Germline V CDR1 and CDR2: SGHTS, YDEGEE. This CDR3 region has 16 residues. CDR3 region: CASRLDGSYSNQPQHF. CDR3 sequence (DNA): TGTGCCAGCAGGTTGGATGGGAGCTATAGCAATCAGCCCCAGCATTTT.

The V call is TRBV4-1, the J call TRBJ1-6, with 7 positions matching TRBD1. Germline assignment: CDR1 MGHRA and CDR2 YSYEKL. J was trimmed by 6 bases and V by 0 bases; bases with no gene match: 14. The CDR3 loop spans 19 amino acids. CDR3 region: CASSQDNEGQVYGNSPLHF. For the CDR3, the DNA is TGCGCCAGCAGCCAAGATAATGAAGGACAGGTCTACGGTAATTCACCCCTCCACTTT.

This chain joins TRBV2 and TRBJ2-1, with a tentative D call TRBD1 (5 bases). V gave up 4 bases and J gave up 8 bases, with 12 bases separating them. Looked up from germline, CDR1 is SNHLY and CDR2 is FYNNEI. The CDR3 runs to 13 residues. CDR3 protein: CASSVGQGDEQFF. The CDR3 DNA reads as TGTGCCAGCAGTGTTGGGCAGGGCGATGAGCAGTTCTTC.

This chain joins TRBV13 and TRBJ1-1; D not resolved. The CDR3 has 14 residues. Germline V gene sequence: CDR1 PRHDT, CDR2 FYEKMQ (reference sequence). Trimming shortened V by 4 bases and J by 4 bases, and 13 bases separated the two germline ends. CDR3 nucleotides: TGTGCCAGCAGCTCGCTGCAGGAGGGCACTGAAGCTTTCTTT. The encoded protein is CASSSLQEGTEAFF.

This chain connects TRBV2 to TRBJ2-1, with no clear D. The length of the CDR3 is 18 residues. Germline V CDR1 and CDR2: SNHLY, FYNNEI. Trimming removed 0 bases at V and 5 bases at J, with 20 bases between. The CDR3 DNA is TGTGCCAGCAGTGAAGCGCTTCGGCGCGGCAAGAAGGACAATGAGCAGTTCTTC. Protein sequence: CASSEALRRGKKDNEQFF.

This chain links TRBV6-4 with TRBJ2-2; perhaps TRBD2 as D (6 bases). Trimming removed 6 bases at V and 4 bases at J, with 15 bases between. The CDR3 covers 15 residues. Germline loops: CDR1 MRHNA, CDR2 SNTAGT. The CDR3 nucleotides are TGTGCCAGCAGCCCTAGCGCTGAGAGCACCGGGGAGCTGTTTTTT. This gives the protein CASSPSAESTGELFF.

The DNA for the CDR3 is TGTGCCAGCAGTTTCGTGGGTTTCAGCTCCTACGAGCAGTACTTC. Protein: CASSFVGFSSYEQYF. This chain links TRBV27 with TRBJ2-7; no clear D. There are 15 residues in the CDR3. Trimming removed 3 bases from V and 0 bases from J, with 12 bases in between. Germline assignment: CDR1 MNHEY and CDR2 SMNVEV (reference sequence).

The chain joins TRBV4-1 to TRBJ2-2; D perhaps matches TRBD1 (6 bases). Germline loops: CDR1 MGHRA, CDR2 YSYEKL. The V gene lost 0 bases and the J gene lost 1 base, with 12 bases spanning the gap. There are 17 residues in the CDR3. Written as DNA, the CDR3 is TGCGCCAGCAGCCAAGAAACCGGGACAATGAACACCGGGGAGCTGTTTTTT. Its protein is CASSQETGTMNTGELFF.

The chain uses TRBV7-2 and TRBJ1-5, with D unclear. The germline gives CDR1 SGHTA, CDR2 FQGNSA. CDR3 length: 14 residues. V was trimmed by 5 bases and J by 5 bases, leaving 13 bases between them. CDR3 residues: CASSSSTGDQPQHF. In DNA, the CDR3 is TGTGCCAGCAGCAGTTCCACGGGTGATCAGCCCCAGCATTTT. The entire variable domain, with the rest obtained from reference TRBV7-2 and TRBJ1-5, is as follows: GAGVSQSPSNKVTEKGKDVELRCDPISGHTALYWYRQSLGQGLEFLIYFQGNSAPDKSGLPSDRFSAERTGGSVSTLTIQRTQQEDSAVYLCASSSSTGDQPQHFGDGTRLSIL.

The CDR3 protein is CASSLWSDLPQAGELFF. As DNA, the CDR3 is TGTGCCAGCAGTTTGTGGTCCGATCTGCCGCAGGCCGGGGAGCTGTTTTTT. The rearrangement joins TRBV7-9 to TRBJ2-2, with no clear D. V was clipped by 6 bases and J by 6 bases, with 23 bases between them. The CDR3 runs 17 residues. Germline V gene data show CDR1 as SEHNR and CDR2 as FQNEAQ (reference sequence).

V usage is TRBV7-6 and J usage is TRBJ1-3; 8 nucleotides match TRBD1. Germline-derived CDR1 and CDR2 are SGHVS and FNYEAQ. V gave up 1 base and J gave up 8 bases; unmatched junction bases: 7. The CDR3 totals 15 residues. The CDR3 spells CASSLGRQGQHTIYF. For the CDR3, the DNA is TGTGCCAGCAGCTTAGGAAGACAGGGGCAGCACACCATATATTTT. The full variable domain, rest sourced from reference TRBV7-6 and TRBJ1-3, is GAGVSQSPRYKVTKRGQDVALRCDPISGHVSLYWYRQALGQGPEFLTYFNYEAQQDKSGLPNDRFSAERPEGSISTLTIQRTEQRDSAMYRCASSLGRQGQHTIYFGEGSWLTVV.

This clone was seen a few times. Other DNA sequences of this sample code for an identical CDR3. CDR3: CASSYSSRDYEQYF. The CDR3 nucleotides read TGTGCCAGCAGTTACTCATCCCGAGACTACGAGCAGTACTTC. The J gene is TRBJ2-7, the V gene TRBV6-5; D is uncertain. This CDR3 spans 14 amino acids. Trimming pared 0 bases from V and 3 bases from J, leaving 9 bases between. Per the germline V gene, CDR1 is MNHEY and CDR2 is SVGAGI.

The J gene is TRBJ1-1, the V gene TRBV30; D is undetermined. The CDR3 covers 14 residues. Germline V gene lookup returns CDR1 GTSNPN and CDR2 SVGIG (reference sequence). Trimming removed 0 bases at V and 5 bases at J, with 13 bases between. The CDR3 loop reads CAWSVPSLGTEAFF. The CDR3 nucleotides are TGTGCCTGGAGTGTACCCAGTCTAGGGACTGAAGCTTTCTTT.

As regards this clone: This could be a read error, since a much larger clone is one nucleotide away. Other DNA variants within this sample encode the same CDR3. The rearrangement links TRBV20-1 to TRBJ1-4; TRBD1 matches 8 bases. Germline-derived CDR1 and CDR2 are DFQATT and SNEGSKA (reference sequence). The CDR3 contains 10 residues. V shed 5 bases and J 12 bases; nucleotides not matched to a gene: 2. The CDR3 loop is CSAPQGELFF. In DNA form, the CDR3 reads TGCAGTGCTCCACAGGGGGAACTGTTTTTT.

The rearrangement joins TRBV30 to TRBJ2-1; 7 nucleotides align to TRBD2. The V gene's germline CDR1 is GTSNPN and CDR2 SVGIG (reference sequence). Trimming at V came to 2 bases and at J to 4 bases, leaving 11 bases not matched to a gene. The CDR3 runs to 16 residues. CDR3 region: CAWSSHPGTKYNEQFF. The CDR3 DNA reads as TGTGCCTGGAGTTCCCATCCCGGGACTAAATACAATGAGCAGTTCTTC.

This clone was picked up one time. The J gene is TRBJ1-5, the V gene TRBV19, with a tentative D call TRBD1 (5 bases). CDR1 LNHDA and CDR2 SQIVND come from the germline V gene (reference sequence). V lost 2 bases to trimming and J lost 5 bases, with 7 bases between them. CDR3 length equals 13 residues. In nucleotides, the CDR3 is TGTGCCAGTAGTATACAGGGAGATCAGCCCCAGCATTTT. Translated, it gives CASSIQGDQPQHF.

The rearrangement joins TRBV13 to TRBJ2-3; D is uncertain. CDR3 length: 13 residues. Germline V gene sequence: CDR1 PRHDT, CDR2 FYEKMQ (reference sequence). The V and J ends lost 5 bases and 1 base respectively, with 7 bases between them. This CDR3 reads CASSHGGTDTQYF. As DNA, the CDR3 is TGTGCCAGCAGCCACGGAGGCACAGATACGCAGTATTTT.

The V and J genes are TRBV6-5 and TRBJ2-7; possible D gene TRBD2, 5 bases. Germline CDR1 MNHEY, CDR2 SVGAGI. Deletions cut 6 bases from V and 1 base from J, with 16 bases between. The CDR3 covers 15 residues. The CDR3 region is CASSPSLEGSYEQYF. The CDR3 nucleotides are TGTGCCAGCAGCCCATCTCTAGAGGGATCCTACGAGCAGTACTTC.